The rows below give T cell receptor beta chains drawn from one sample of a study of blood T cell repertoires in COVID-19. Only in-frame clones appear in the TCRdb table, and some are missing; sequencing was by immunoSEQ multiplex PCR. The repertoire includes 150,000 to 200,000 clones, roughly 89% of them detected once, and 9.5% to 15% sits in the top ten. The specimen sequenced was peripheral blood. Receptor source: a woman in her 70s with COVID-19, enrolled during active disease. CDR3s include the opening cysteine and the closing phenylalanine or tryptophan. Each record gives: V gene, clone size, D gene, J gene, CDR3 DNA, CDR3 protein. D genes are given only for firm matches. A row's size may be missing; if present it is once, few, many or a size class.

>TRBV7-2|.|TRBD2|TRBJ2-1
TGTGCCAGCAGCGTGACTAGCGGGAGATACAATGAGCAGTTCTTC
CASSVTSGRYNEQFF
>TRBV27|few|.|TRBJ1-1
TGTGCCAGCAGTTTCAACCCCGGGGGCACTGAAGCTTTCTTT
CASSFNPGGTEAFF
>TRBV11-3|.|.|TRBJ2-5
TGTGCCAGCAGCTTAGATCAGTCGGGGAGCCAAGAGACCCAGTACTTC
CASSLDQSGSQETQYF
>TRBV5-6|.|.|TRBJ2-5
TGTGCCAGCAGCTGGAGGGTCGAGACCCAGTACTTC
CASSWRVETQYF
>TRBV24-1|.|TRBD1|TRBJ1-5
TGTGCCACCAGTGATAAGAACAGGGGGCTGTATCAGCCCCAGCATTTT
CATSDKNRGLYQPQHF
>TRBV30|.|TRBD2|TRBJ2-7
TGTGCCTGGAGTGGCCTAGCGGCTTCCCCTTCATACGAGCAGTACTTC
CAWSGLAASPSYEQYF
>TRBV18|.|.|TRBJ2-2
TGTGCCAGCTCACCACCCGGGGGAAGGGGAGACACCGGGGAGCTGTTTTTT
CASSPPGGRGDTGELFF
>TRBV29-1|.|.|TRBJ2-3
TGCAGCGTTGAATCATTCCCAGATACGCAGTATTTT
CSVESFPDTQYF
>TRBV11-3|.|TRBD1|TRBJ2-3
TGTGCCAGCAGCTTAGCGGGACAGGGTCGAACAGATACGCAGTATTTT
CASSLAGQGRTDTQYF
>TRBV28|.|TRBD1|TRBJ1-5
TGTGCCAGCAGTCGGACAGGGCGAAGCAATCAGCCCCAGCATTTT
CASSRTGRSNQPQHF
>TRBV6-2/TRBV6-3|.|TRBD1|TRBJ1-2
TGTGCCAGCAGCCCCCCCGGGTCACAGGGGACACGCTACACCTTC
CASSPPGSQGTRYTF
>TRBV9|.|TRBD1|TRBJ1-1
TGTGCCAGCAGCGCCCTCACAGGGGGCACTGAAGCTTTCTTT
CASSALTGGTEAFF
>TRBV4-3|.|.|TRBJ2-3
TGCGCCAGCAGCCCAGCTCGTGCGGGAGATACGCAGTATTTT
CASSPARAGDTQYF
>TRBV5-3|.|TRBD2|TRBJ2-7
TGTGCCAGAAGCTTGCGACTAGCCAGGCTTTCCTACGAGCAGTACTTC
CARSLRLARLSYEQYF
>TRBV2|few|TRBD1|TRBJ2-6
TGTGCCAGCACCATTGGGATCCGGGACAGCAGACCTGGGGCCAACGTCCTGACTTTC
CASTIGIRDSRPGANVLTF
>TRBV2|once|.|TRBJ2-2
TGTGCCAGCAGTGAACGGGGAATCAGGTGGGACGGGGAGCTGTTTTTT
CASSERGIRWDGELFF
>TRBV30|few|.|TRBJ1-6
TGTGCCTGGACGTTCGGAGAGAACTATAATTCACCCCTCCACTTT
CAWTFGENYNSPLHF
>TRBV19|.|TRBD1|TRBJ1-2
TGTGCCAGTAGCCCCGGACAGGGGAGGTCCTATGGCTACACCTTC
CASSPGQGRSYGYTF
>TRBV6-1|once|.|TRBJ1-5
TGTGCCAGCAGTGAACGGACAAGTGGCAATCAGCCCCAGCATTTT
CASSERTSGNQPQHF
>TRBV5-1|.|TRBD1|TRBJ1-2
TGCGCCAGCAGCTGGGGACAGGGAACTAACTATGGCTACACCTTC
CASSWGQGTNYGYTF
>TRBV11-2|.|.|TRBJ2-1
TGTGCCAGCAGCCTCAACGCGGGACAGACCAACAATGAGCAGTTCTTC
CASSLNAGQTNNEQFF
>TRBV14|once|.|TRBJ2-3
TGTGCCAGCAGCCAAGTTCTAGGTTTCACAGATACGCAGTATTTT
CASSQVLGFTDTQYF
>TRBV7-9|.|.|TRBJ1-5
TGTGCCAGCAGCGGTGACAGATGGGACAATCAGCCCCAGCATTTT
CASSGDRWDNQPQHF
>TRBV15|.|.|TRBJ2-1
TGTGCCACCAGCAGAGAGCAGCAGGGGCGCAGGAAGGATGAGCAGTTCTTC
CATSREQQGRRKDEQFF
>TRBV19|.|.|TRBJ1-2
TGTGCCAGTAGCCAAGGGGCACAGAGGTTATATGGCTACACCTTC
CASSQGAQRLYGYTF
>TRBV7-9|.|TRBD1|TRBJ1-2
TGTGCCAGCAGCTCAGGGGGCCGGAACTATGGCTACACCTTC
CASSSGGRNYGYTF
>TRBV25-1|.|.|TRBJ2-1
TGTGCCAGCAGTGAGTCTAGCCTGGGTGAGCAGTTCTTC
CASSESSLGEQFF
>TRBV27|.|.|TRBJ1-2
TGTGCCAGCAACGGGGGTTCGACTGGCTACACCTTC
CASNGGSTGYTF
>TRBV7-2|.|.|TRBJ2-1
TGTGCCAGCAGCCCGGGGACTCCTTCCCATGAGCAGTTCTTC
CASSPGTPSHEQFF
>TRBV18|.|.|TRBJ2-5
TGTGCCAGCTCACCACCCCAGGGGAACCAAGAGACCCAGTACTTC
CASSPPQGNQETQYF
>TRBV18|.|.|TRBJ1-2
TGTGCCAGCTCATTTCTTAAAGAGTCTGATGGCTACACCTTC
CASSFLKESDGYTF
>TRBV4-2|.|.|TRBJ2-6
TGTGCCAGCAGCCACCCCGGGACTGGGGCCAACGTCCTGACTTTC
CASSHPGTGANVLTF